One sample yielded the 18 T cell receptor beta chains listed below, sequenced in a study of CD8 T cells in Susac syndrome. An amount of RNA that ranged from 0.5 to 1 ug was reverse transcribed with random hexamers. TCRdb reprocessed the immunoSEQ multiplex PCR reads via MiXCR and lists one record per CDR3 protein. The table records about 300,000 distinct CDR3 sequences, 75% to 85% of them present only once. The material sequenced was CD8+ T cells from PBMCs. The receptors were sampled from a human donor with multiple sclerosis.

Remarks on this clonotype: Its ends do not fully match the called genes, so a read error is possible. The J gene is TRBJ2-1, the V gene TRBV13; no firm D call. Germline assignment: CDR1 PRHDT and CDR2 FYEKMQ (reference sequence). The CDR3 has 13 residues. CDR3 protein: CASSLAIDNGQFF. The CDR3 bases are TGTGCCAGCAGCTTAGCGATCGACAATGGGCAGTTCTTC.

V is TRBV27 and J is TRBJ2-1; 8 bases are shared with TRBD2. V gave up 4 bases and J gave up 4 bases; unmatched junction bases: 18. The germline CDR1 and CDR2 sequences are MNHEY and SMNVEV (reference sequence). CDR3 size: 19 residues. The CDR3 loop reads CASSSATLPTSGNYNEQFF. The DNA of the CDR3 is TGTGCCAGCAGTTCCGCTACCCTACCTACTAGCGGAAATTACAATGAGCAGTTCTTC.

The rearrangement joins TRBV27 to TRBJ1-2, with 9 bases identical to TRBD1. The V gene end was trimmed by 0 bases and the J gene end by 4 bases; junction bases not matched to a gene: 9. The CDR3 loop spans 17 amino acids. Germline values: CDR1 MNHEY, CDR2 SMNVEV (reference sequence). The CDR3 nucleotides read TGTGCCAGCAGTTTATCTGCCGGGACAGGGAGAACCTATGGCTACACCTTC. Residues: CASSLSAGTGRTYGYTF.

The chain uses TRBV30 and TRBJ1-5; D gene ambiguous. The CDR3 has 13 residues. V lost 0 bases to trimming and J lost 1 base, with 4 bases between them. Germline values: CDR1 GTSNPN, CDR2 SVGIG (reference sequence). CDR3 bases: TGTGCCTGGAGTGTACACAGCAATCAGCCCCAGCATTTT. It specifies CAWSVHSNQPQHF.

The chain recombines TRBV7-2 with TRBJ2-1; D is possibly TRBD1 or TRBD2 (5 bases each). V was pared by 5 bases and J by 7 bases, with 18 bases between. The V gene's germline CDR1 is SGHTA and CDR2 FQGNSA. The CDR3 is 15 amino acids. The CDR3 loop is CASSPGAGTENEQFF. DNA of the CDR3: TGTGCCAGCAGCCCCGGGGCCGGGACGGAAAATGAGCAGTTCTTC.

The V gene is TRBV21-1, the J gene TRBJ1-4. TRBV21-1 counts as a pseudogene. The CDR3 spans 10 residues. Here the CDR3 DNA reads TGTGCCAGCAGCCTCGCCAAACTGTTTTTT. As protein: CASSLAKLFF.

The chain recombines TRBV19 with TRBJ2-1; D is possibly TRBD2 (5 bases). Germline V gene lookup returns CDR1 LNHDA and CDR2 SQIVND (reference sequence). This CDR3 contains 16 residues. Trimming removed 5 bases at V and 2 bases at J, with 16 bases between. The CDR3 spells CASSPRLSGPYNEQFF. The DNA of the CDR3 is TGTGCCAGTAGTCCCCGACTCAGCGGTCCCTACAATGAGCAGTTCTTC.

V is TRBV7-6 and J is TRBJ2-1, with D possibly TRBD1 on 6 matching bases. Trimming pared 3 bases from V and 7 bases from J, leaving 10 bases between. The CDR3 is 13 amino acids. Germline assignment: CDR1 SGHVS and CDR2 FNYEAQ. The CDR3 DNA is TGTGCCAGCAGCTTTTTCGACAGGAATGAGCAGTTCTTC. It codes for CASSFFDRNEQFF.

The chain is built from TRBV7-9 and TRBJ1-1; D not resolved. CDR1 is SEHNR, CDR2 FQNEAQ, per germline (reference sequence). V was cut by 5 bases and J by 0 bases, with 7 bases left in between. The CDR3 runs 13 residues. CDR3 DNA: TGTGCCAGCAGCCCTGTCATGAACACTGAAGCTTTCTTT. Its protein is CASSPVMNTEAFF.

This clonotype was counted ten times or more. In DNA, the CDR3 is TGTGCCAGCAGCCAAGAACCGCGGTACGAGCAGTACTTC. It specifies CASSQEPRYEQYF. This chain joins TRBV4-2 and TRBJ2-7; D gene unclear. Trimming took 0 bases from V and 4 from J, leaving 7 bases between them. The V gene's germline CDR1 is LGHNA and CDR2 YNFKEQ. This CDR3 has 13 amino acids.

This chain links TRBV6-2 or TRBV6-3 with TRBJ1-5; no clear D. Germline V gene sequence: CDR1 MNHEY, CDR2 SVGEGT. V was pared by 2 bases and J by 0 bases, with 14 bases between. CDR3 length equals 17 residues. CDR3 amino acids: CASSYTRRAYSNQPQHF. CDR3 DNA: TGTGCCAGCAGTTACACCAGACGGGCGTATAGCAATCAGCCCCAGCATTTT.

This chain connects TRBV24-1 to TRBJ2-2; D is uncertain. The CDR3 consists of 11 residues. Germline V gene data show CDR1 as KGHDR and CDR2 as SFDVKD. Trimming removed 9 bases at V and 5 bases at J, with 6 bases between. The CDR3 spells CATEETGELFF. DNA of the CDR3: TGTGCCACCGAGGAAACCGGGGAGCTGTTTTTT.

This chain connects TRBV30 to TRBJ2-7; no reliable D call. The germline gives CDR1 GTSNPN, CDR2 SVGIG (reference sequence). Deletions cut 2 bases from V and 10 bases from J, with 15 bases between. The CDR3 consists of 12 residues. The CDR3 DNA is TGTGCCTGGAGTCTCGACGACCCAAATCAGTACTTC. Protein product: CAWSLDDPNQYF.

On this clonotype itself: Mismatch with germline at one junction end may stem from a read error. The chain couples TRBV20-1 to TRBJ2-7; the D gene is possibly TRBD1 (6 bases). CDR1 DFQATT and CDR2 SNEGSKA come from the germline V gene (reference sequence). This CDR3 has 15 residues. CDR3 sequence (DNA): TGCAGTGCAAGAAAGGAGACAGGCGTCTTATACGGGCAGTACTTC. It yields the protein CSARKETGVLYGQYF.

This clonotype was seen a handful of times. A junction end diverges from the germline sequence, so it may reflect a read error. V and J are TRBV5-1 and TRBJ2-2; possibly TRBD1 for D (5 bases). This CDR3 comprises 17 residues. Germline-derived CDR1 and CDR2 are SGHRS and YFSETQ. The CDR3 DNA sequence: TGCGCCAGTAGCTTTTTCCACCAGGGTCGATATACCGGGGAGCTGTTTTTT. Its protein is CASSFFHQGRYTGELFF.

The chain couples TRBV13 to TRBJ2-3, with 14 bases lining up with TRBD2. V was pared by 4 bases and J by 8 bases, with 8 bases of the junction left unmatched. CDR1 is PRHDT and CDR2 is FYEKMQ in the germline V gene (reference sequence). The CDR3 is 16 amino acids. The CDR3 bases are TGTGCCAGCAGCTACTTAGGGGGACTAGCGGGAGCTACGCAGTATTTT. Its protein product is CASSYLGGLAGATQYF.

The rearrangement links TRBV24-1 to TRBJ2-1, with 8 bases identical to TRBD2. The germline CDR1 and CDR2 sequences are KGHDR and SFDVKD. CDR3 length: 14 residues. Losses at the gene ends were 5 bases for V and 8 bases for J; bases not matched to a gene: 7. In DNA, the CDR3 is TGTGCCACCAGTGTCACGGGAGGGGGGGATGAGCAGTTCTTC. Its protein is CATSVTGGGDEQFF.

The chain employs TRBV6-2 or TRBV6-3 and TRBJ1-5, with unresolved D. Germline assignment: CDR1 MNHEY and CDR2 SVGEGT. The CDR3 loop spans 12 amino acids. Trimming removed 2 bases at V and 11 bases at J, with 10 bases between. CDR3: CASSYDPAAQHF. As DNA, the CDR3 is TGTGCCAGCAGTTACGACCCGGCTGCCCAGCATTTT.